This is a list of T cell receptor beta chains from one sample in a study of cytomegalovirus exposure and HLA in healthy donors. Data came from immunoSEQ multiplex PCR; TCRdb stores just in-frame clones and leaves some out. The sample lists 100,000 to 150,000 clones, roughly four fifths seen once, with roughly 7% in the top ten. Sequencing used PBMCs. The receptors were gathered from a male donor in good health and CMV-seronegative. Both conserved end residues are part of each CDR3.

J	V	CDR3
TRBJ2-1	TRBV27	CASSVLGEGGHNEQFF
TRBJ2-5	TRBV7-2	CASSLDGESPNQYF
TRBJ2-1	TRBV7-9	CASSSPIAGGFDNEQFF
TRBJ1-2	TRBV7-2	CASSLGGQIGKGYTF
TRBJ1-1	TRBV16	CASSQGDSRAEAFF
TRBJ2-5	TRBV4-3	CASSQDRGSETQYF
TRBJ1-4	TRBV5-6	CASSSVTTNEKLFF
TRBJ2-7	TRBV7-8	CASSLASGEQYF
TRBJ2-5	TRBV28	CASSLGQGRETQYF
TRBJ2-1	TRBV11-1	CASSSRQGSKYEQFF
TRBJ2-5	TRBV27	CASSAQFAGDQETQYF
TRBJ1-5	TRBV19	CASSIGGSNQPQHF
TRBJ1-2	TRBV15	CATSRDLGQQIGGYTF
TRBJ2-7	TRBV27	CASRLAGTYEQYF
TRBJ1-4	TRBV9	CASSVAGPNEKLFF
TRBJ2-1	TRBV6-6	CASNYRDMGYNEQFF
TRBJ1-2	TRBV4-2	CASSQEDRDYGYTF
TRBJ2-7	TRBV7-2	CASSLGAGGLSSYEQYF
TRBJ2-7	TRBV19	CASSYSNSEQYF
TRBJ1-5	TRBV2	CASSTEDQPQHF
TRBJ2-3	TRBV28	CASIGGAGWGDTQYF
TRBJ1-2	TRBV18	CASSPYSRDSWGYGYTF
TRBJ1-2	TRBV5-1	CASSQDGQTVYTF
TRBJ2-1	TRBV19	CASSAWGLDRADNEQFF
TRBJ1-2	TRBV19	CASSPMDREIYGYTF
TRBJ1-5	TRBV7-9	CASSPTGTGDQPQHF
TRBJ2-1	TRBV7-2	CATATYGNEQFF